The 8 T cell receptor beta chains below all came from one sample that was sequenced in a study of shared clonotypes between healthy human individuals. Sequenced by immunoSEQ multiplex PCR; TCRdb stores in-frame clones only, minus some. Found here are 1.6 million or so clones, roughly 96% of them singletons; the top ten hold approximately 1.2%. The sample consisted of naive CD4+ T cells sorted from blood. The subset: CD45RA+ positively selected. The source is a man aged 25 to 40 in good health.

This chain joins TRBV19 and TRBJ1-1, with 7 nucleotides matching TRBD1. The V segment lost 3 bases and the J segment 1 base; nucleotides outside the gene matches: 11. The CDR3 has 17 amino acids. The germline CDR1 and CDR2 sequences are LNHDA and SQIVND (reference sequence). CDR3 residues: CASSIRQGPGGNTEAFF. In DNA form, the CDR3 reads TGTGCCAGTAGTATCCGACAGGGCCCCGGCGGGAACACTGAAGCTTTCTTT.

This sequence joins TRBV4-3 and TRBJ2-2, with 7 bases fitting TRBD1. With 4 bases clipped from V and 14 bases from J, the junction kept 13 bases outside the gene matches. The CDR3 is made up of 14 amino acids. CDR1 is LGHNA and CDR2 is YSLEER in the germline V gene. In DNA form, the CDR3 reads TGCGCCAGCAGCCCCGGACGGGACAGCAATAGTCTGTTTTTT. Translated: CASSPGRDSNSLFF.

This rearrangement joins TRBV18 to TRBJ2-1; D could derive from TRBD1 or TRBD2 (6 bases each). V was trimmed by 3 bases and J by 9 bases, leaving 15 bases between them. The CDR3 is 14 residues long. From germline, CDR1 is KGHSH and CDR2 LQKENI. CDR3 DNA sequence: TGTGCCAGCTCACCCGGCGGGACGGACAGTGAGCAGTTCTTC. Its translation: CASSPGGTDSEQFF.

V gene TRBV7-8 combines with J gene TRBJ1-4; D might be TRBD1 (6 bases). V was pared by 0 bases and J by 6 bases, with 26 bases between. This CDR3 spans 20 amino acids. Germline V lookup: CDR1 SGHVS, CDR2 FQNEAQ. CDR3 sequence reads: CASSLALGRGSMERDEKLFF. DNA for the CDR3: TGTGCCAGCAGCTTAGCTTTAGGCAGGGGAAGTATGGAGCGGGATGAAAAACTGTTTTTT. Using reference TRBV7-8 and TRBJ1-4 for the parts outside the CDR3, the full variable domain is GAGVSQSPRYKVAKRGQDVALRCDPISGHVSLFWYQQALGQGPEFLTYFQNEAQLDKSGLPSDRFFAERPEGSVSTLKIQRTQQEDSAVYLCASSLALGRGSMERDEKLFFGSGTQLSVL.

The V and J genes are TRBV7-2 and TRBJ2-1; unclear D gene. Germline V gene data show CDR1 as SGHTA and CDR2 as FQGNSA. Between the trimmed V and J ends, which lost 5 bases and 7 bases, there was a span of 12 bases. The CDR3 runs 13 residues. The CDR3 reads CASSSNRRNEQFF. For the CDR3, the DNA is TGTGCCAGCAGCAGCAATCGTAGGAATGAGCAGTTCTTC.

This chain connects TRBV18 to TRBJ2-1, with 12 bases fitting TRBD2. The CDR3 length is 15 residues. J was trimmed by 8 bases and V by 3 bases; bases with no gene match: 5. The germline CDR1 and CDR2 sequences are KGHSH and LQKENI. For the CDR3, the DNA is TGTGCCAGCTCACCCGGGACTAGCGGGTACGATGAGCAGTTCTTC. Its protein is CASSPGTSGYDEQFF.

This chain connects TRBV28 to TRBJ1-5; 9 bases are a match to TRBD1. The CDR3 is made up of 16 amino acids. V gave up 2 bases and J gave up 11 bases; unmatched junction bases: 13. From germline, CDR1 is MDHEN and CDR2 SYDVKM. The CDR3 DNA follows: TGTGCCAGCAGTTTAACCACAGGGGGCGAACGCTTGTCCCAGCATTTT. As protein: CASSLTTGGERLSQHF.

This rearrangement joins TRBV29-1 to TRBJ2-7; perhaps TRBD2 as D (6 bases). The CDR3 is 14 residues long. V was shortened by 7 bases and J by 1 base, with 17 bases between the two germline ends. The germline gives CDR1 SQVTM, CDR2 ANQGSEA. The chain's CDR3 is CSAAGGAGSYEQYF. CDR3 nucleotide sequence: TGCAGCGCCGCGGGCGGGGCGGGTTCCTACGAGCAGTACTTC.